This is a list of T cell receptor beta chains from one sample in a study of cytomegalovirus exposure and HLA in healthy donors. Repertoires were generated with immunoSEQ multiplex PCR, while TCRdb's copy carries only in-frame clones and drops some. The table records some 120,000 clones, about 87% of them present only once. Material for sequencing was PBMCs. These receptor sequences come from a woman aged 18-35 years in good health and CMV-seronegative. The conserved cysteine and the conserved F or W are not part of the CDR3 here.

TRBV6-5	ASSYLGQGGGYT
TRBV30	AWSPQVPIYEQY
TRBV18	ASSPQASGSFDEQF
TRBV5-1	ASSPGLAGDTQY
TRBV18	ASSPLGQGASFYEQY
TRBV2	ATTGGYVGGYT
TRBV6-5	ASSYGDRGPDTQY
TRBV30	AWSFPGELF
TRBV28	ASSLEYYEQY
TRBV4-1	ASSQDRRKLAKNIQY
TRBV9	ASSVGQGEYNEQF
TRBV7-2	ASSLNLGLAVRTDTQY
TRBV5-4	ASSSSTGVYGYT
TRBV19	ASSTTGSRNQPQH
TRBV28	ASSLFTSRGSGYGYT
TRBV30	AWSVHRGRLDYGYT
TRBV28	ASTQGGSETDTQY
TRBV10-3	AISDRGNTEAF
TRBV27	ASSLLGQGQETQY
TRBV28	ASSWGQGGYGYT
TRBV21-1	ASRDRGYGYT
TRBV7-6	ASSQMAANTGELF
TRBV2	ASSLGTNNEQF
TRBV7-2	ASSSNRYEQY
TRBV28	ASSFPTGSRYGYT
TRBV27	ASSPGQGATGELF
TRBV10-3	AISESSTGGYEQY
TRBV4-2	ASSQVIREANTEAF
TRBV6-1	ASSVGTAGGQPQH
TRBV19	ASSIAGGTDTQY
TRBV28	ASSLSDRDGYGYT
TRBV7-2	ASSLGQFNQPQH
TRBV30	AWSSSGTNTGELF
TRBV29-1	SVERGGTEAF
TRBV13	ASSLVGRKNTEAF
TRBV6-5	ASSPWTGSSYEQY
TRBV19	ASRRAGATNEKLF
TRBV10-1	ASRGDSANTGELF
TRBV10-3	AISGDRVGEKLF
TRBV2	ASSRDLGQGQETQY
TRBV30	AWIGAGAQEQY
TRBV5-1	ASSQGQLQETQY
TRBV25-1	ASSDARDTNTGELF
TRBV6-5	ASSTDRGGNQPQH
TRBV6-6	ASRPSGKIVSEQF
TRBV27	ASSQRTGKGVGYTEAF